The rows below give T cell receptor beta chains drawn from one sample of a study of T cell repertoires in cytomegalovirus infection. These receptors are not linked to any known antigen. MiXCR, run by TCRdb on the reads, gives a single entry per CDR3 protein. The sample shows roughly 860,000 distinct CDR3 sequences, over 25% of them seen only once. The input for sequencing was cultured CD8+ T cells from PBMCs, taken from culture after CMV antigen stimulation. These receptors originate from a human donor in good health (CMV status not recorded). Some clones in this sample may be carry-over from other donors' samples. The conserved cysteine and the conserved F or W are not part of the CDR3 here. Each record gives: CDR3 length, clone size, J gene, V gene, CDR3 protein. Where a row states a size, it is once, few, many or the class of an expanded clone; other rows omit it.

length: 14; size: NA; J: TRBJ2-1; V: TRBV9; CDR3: ASSATGSFSYNEQF
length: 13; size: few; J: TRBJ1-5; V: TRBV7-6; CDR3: ASSLDTEINQPQH
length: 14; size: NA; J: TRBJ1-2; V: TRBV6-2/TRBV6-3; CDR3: ASSSGQGFPSDGYT
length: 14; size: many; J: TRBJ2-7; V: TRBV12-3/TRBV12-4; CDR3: ASSSLWGPSSYEQY
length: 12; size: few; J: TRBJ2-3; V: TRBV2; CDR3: ASSEANSQDTQY
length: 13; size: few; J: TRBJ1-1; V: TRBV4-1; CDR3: ASSQGVQRNTEAF
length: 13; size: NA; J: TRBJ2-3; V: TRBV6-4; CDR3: ASSDSRSGRDTQY
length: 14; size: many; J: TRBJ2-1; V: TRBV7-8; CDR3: ASSLRPLGAHNEQF
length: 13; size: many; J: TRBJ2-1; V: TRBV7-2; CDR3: ASSFRLGSGDEQF
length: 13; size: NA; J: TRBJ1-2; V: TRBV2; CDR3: ASSDLGQAQEGYT
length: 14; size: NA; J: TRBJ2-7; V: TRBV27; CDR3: ASSPIDRGDSYEQY
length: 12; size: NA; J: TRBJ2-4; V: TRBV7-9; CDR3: ASSPRLAENIQY
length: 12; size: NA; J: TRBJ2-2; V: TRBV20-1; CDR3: SARQGSNTGELF
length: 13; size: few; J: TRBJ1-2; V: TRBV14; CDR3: ASSQERQGFYGYT
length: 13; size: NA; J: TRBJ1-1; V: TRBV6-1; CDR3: ASSERRGWDTEAF
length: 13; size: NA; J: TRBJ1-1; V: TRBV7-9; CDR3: ASRPRDRGDTEAF
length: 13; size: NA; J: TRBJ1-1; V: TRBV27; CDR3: ASSFSGGLGTEAF
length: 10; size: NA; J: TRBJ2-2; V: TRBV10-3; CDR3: AIMMVHGELF
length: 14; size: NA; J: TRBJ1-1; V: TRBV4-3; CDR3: ASSQDRRGSNTEAF
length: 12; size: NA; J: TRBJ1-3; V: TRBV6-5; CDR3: ASSYMESGNTIY
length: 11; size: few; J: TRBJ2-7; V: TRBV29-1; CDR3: SAETGLSYEQY
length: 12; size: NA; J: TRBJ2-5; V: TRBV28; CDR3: ASCFPLFPETQY
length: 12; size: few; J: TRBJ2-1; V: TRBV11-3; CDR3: ASSFKSSYNEQF
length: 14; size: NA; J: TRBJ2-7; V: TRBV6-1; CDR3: ASSEEGQGATYEQY
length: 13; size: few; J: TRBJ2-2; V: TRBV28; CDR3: ASRSRGLGTGELF
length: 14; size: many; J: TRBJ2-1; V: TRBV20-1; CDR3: SARAPGTGSYNEQF
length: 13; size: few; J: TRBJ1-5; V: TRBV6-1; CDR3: ASRDRIKSNQPQH
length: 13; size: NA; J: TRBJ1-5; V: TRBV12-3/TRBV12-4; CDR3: ASSLSTGFNQPQH
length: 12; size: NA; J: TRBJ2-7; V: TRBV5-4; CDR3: ASSPVVLGGEQY
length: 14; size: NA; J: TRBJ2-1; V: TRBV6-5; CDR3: ASSYLVAATYNEQF
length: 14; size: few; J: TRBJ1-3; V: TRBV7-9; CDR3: ASSLGVGAIGNTIY
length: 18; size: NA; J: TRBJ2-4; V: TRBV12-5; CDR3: ASGFVLPGQGGIAKNIQY
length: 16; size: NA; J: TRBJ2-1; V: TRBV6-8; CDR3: ANSYSAGLVLGYNEQF
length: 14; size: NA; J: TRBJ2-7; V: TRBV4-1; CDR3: ASSHEAGTGEYEQY
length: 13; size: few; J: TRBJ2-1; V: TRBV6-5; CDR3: ASSEGGPSYNEQF
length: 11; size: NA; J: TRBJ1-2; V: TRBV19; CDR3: ASLQGADYGYT
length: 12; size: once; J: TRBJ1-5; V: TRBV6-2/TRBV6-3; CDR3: ASSPFSVPVSGH
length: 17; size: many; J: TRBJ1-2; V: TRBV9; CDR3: ASSVDLGAHDYSNYGYT
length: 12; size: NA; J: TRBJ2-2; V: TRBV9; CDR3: ASSVETRTGELF
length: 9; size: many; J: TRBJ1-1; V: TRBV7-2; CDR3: ASETNTEAF
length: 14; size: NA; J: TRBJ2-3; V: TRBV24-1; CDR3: ATSDGGRQSTDTQY
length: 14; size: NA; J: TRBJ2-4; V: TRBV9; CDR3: ASSVSGGLAKNIQY
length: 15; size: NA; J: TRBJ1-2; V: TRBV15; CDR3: ATSRLPPGINRDGYT
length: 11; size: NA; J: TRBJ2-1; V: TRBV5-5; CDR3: ASTKGGWSEQF
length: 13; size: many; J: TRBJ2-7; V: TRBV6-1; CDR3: ASRLGGTGAYEQY
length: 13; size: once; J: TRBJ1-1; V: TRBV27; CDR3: ASSPDTGDNTEAF
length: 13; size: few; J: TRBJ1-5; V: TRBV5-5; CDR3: ASSLDSARDQPQH
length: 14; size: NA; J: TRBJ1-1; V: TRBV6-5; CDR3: ASSPRGGGLLAEAF
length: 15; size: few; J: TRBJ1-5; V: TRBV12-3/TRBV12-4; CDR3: ASSRTDVAWPNQPQH